This T cell receptor beta chain was observed in a study of tumor-infiltrating lymphocytes in primary liver carcinoma. Study as a whole: Every patient in the cohort had a primary liver carcinoma. That carcinoma was treated by surgical resection. Maximum tumor diameters ranged from about 4.2 to 11 cm, stage T1-T3 N0M0.

Study-wide findings and caveats: CD8+ and CD4+ repertoires went uncompared, the samples being bulk unsorted.

The researchers obtained blood RNA from unsorted whole blood and also extracted germline DNA. This clonotype qualifies as medium-sized. No antigen is known for it. A primer in the constant region served to generate TCR beta cDNA from approximately 500 ng of total RNA. Researchers made the TCR beta libraries by running three nested multiplex PCR rounds with slightly modified ARM-PCR. TCRdb analysed the multiplex PCR reads with MiXCR anew, one entry per CDR3 protein. The data hold about 200,000 distinct CDR3 sequences, with about 65% observed a single time. This TCR was recovered from a woman aged 55-75 years with primary liver carcinoma and hepatitis B virus infection. The sequencing input was peripheral blood.

The CDR3 nucleotides are TGTGCCAGCAGCCTACGTAGCGGGAGGGCCTCAAATGAGCAGTTCTTC. It translates to CASSLRSGRASNEQFF. This chain uses TRBV11-2 with TRBJ2-1; 11 bases match TRBD2. V lost 5 bases to trimming and J lost 7 bases; unmatched junction nucleotides: 10. Germline lookup yields CDR1 SGHAT and CDR2 FQNNGV. CDR3 length: 16 residues. Looking up the rest from reference TRBV11-2 and TRBJ2-1 gives the full variable domain: EAGVAQSPRYKIIEKRQSVAFWCNPISGHATLYWYQQILGQGPKLLIQFQNNGVVDDSQLPKDRFSAERLKGVDSTLKIQPAKLEDSAVYLCASSLRSGRASNEQFFGPGTRLTVL.